This TCR beta chain is from a study of CD8 T cells in ankylosing spondylitis. Overall study results and limits: In the blood and synovial fluid of reactive arthritis, some motif variants had been previously reported. It appeared that ankylosing spondylitis blood was characterized by a TCR beta motif of about 8 highly homologous variants.

Using its own MiXCR run on the 5' RACE reads, TCRdb lists one record per CDR3 protein. The data contain around 770,000 distinct CDR3 sequences, around 11% of them seen just once; the ten biggest clones take up less than 0.65%. CDR1 is KGHDR and CDR2 is SFDVKD in the germline V gene. This CDR3 contains 17 residues. The V gene lost 3 bases and the J gene lost 8 bases, with 22 bases spanning the gap. A remark on this clonotype: What it binds is not known.

The J gene is TRBJ2-4, the V gene TRBV24-1, with D tentatively TRBD1 (6 bases). The sequence was obtained from a male donor with ankylosing spondylitis. Sequencing was carried out using blood, either unsorted or a sorted T cell fraction (not recorded which). In DNA form, the CDR3 reads TGTGCCACCAGTGATCAGGGGTCCGAGGGCGGCGGAGACATTCAGTACTTC. Its protein product is CATSDQGSEGGGDIQYF.